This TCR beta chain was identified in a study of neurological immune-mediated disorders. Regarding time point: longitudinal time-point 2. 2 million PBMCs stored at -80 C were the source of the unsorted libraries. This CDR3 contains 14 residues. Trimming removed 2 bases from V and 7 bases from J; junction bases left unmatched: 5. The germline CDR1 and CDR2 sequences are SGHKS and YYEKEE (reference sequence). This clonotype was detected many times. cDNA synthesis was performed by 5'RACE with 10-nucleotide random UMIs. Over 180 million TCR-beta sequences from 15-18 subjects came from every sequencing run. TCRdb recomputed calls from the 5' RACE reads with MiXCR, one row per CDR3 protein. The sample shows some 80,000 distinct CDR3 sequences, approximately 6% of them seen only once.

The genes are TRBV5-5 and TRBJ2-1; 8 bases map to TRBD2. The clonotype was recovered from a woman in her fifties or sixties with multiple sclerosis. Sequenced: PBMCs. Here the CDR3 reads CASSFAGGRNEQFF. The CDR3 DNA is TGTGCCAGCAGCTTTGCGGGGGGCCGGAATGAGCAGTTCTTC.